These T cell receptor beta chains were read from a single sample in a study of blood T cell repertoires in COVID-19. Libraries were prepared by immunoSEQ multiplex PCR; TCRdb keeps only in-frame clonotypes and omits some of them. Of about 110,000 clones listed, approximately 80% are singletons. Source material: peripheral blood. These receptors originate from a woman aged 55-75 years with acute or convalescent COVID-19. Both conserved end residues are part of each CDR3. D genes are given only for firm matches. For some rows the clone size is stated as once, few or many, or as a class when expanded; others skip it.

V gene	J gene	D gene	clone size	CDR3 DNA	CDR3 protein
TRBV25-1	TRBJ2-1	.	few	TGTGCCAGCAGTAAACAGGGTAACAATGAGCAGTTCTTC	CASSKQGNNEQFF
TRBV24-1	TRBJ2-1	TRBD2	.	TGTGCCACCAGTGATTCAGCGGGGGGTAAAAAAAACTCCTACAATGAGCAGTTCTTC	CATSDSAGGKKNSYNEQFF
TRBV19	TRBJ1-4	TRBD1	.	TGTGCCAGTACCTGGGGACAGCGATGGGAAAAACTGTTTTTT	CASTWGQRWEKLFF
TRBV30	TRBJ1-3	.	few	TGTGCCTGGAGTCGGTCAAGCGGCTCTGGAAACACCATATATTTT	CAWSRSSGSGNTIYF
TRBV19	TRBJ1-5	.	once	TGTGCCAGCCAGGTGGGAGGATACAATCAGCCCCAGCATTTT	CASQVGGYNQPQHF
TRBV5-6	TRBJ2-7	.	.	TGTGCCAGCAGTGCTGGGACAACCTACGAGCAGTACTTC	CASSAGTTYEQYF
TRBV9	TRBJ1-1	.	.	TGTGCCAGCAGCGTAGGAGGGCAGATGAACACTGAAGCTTTCTTT	CASSVGGQMNTEAFF
TRBV30	TRBJ1-1	.	.	TGTGCCTGGACCCTTGCAGGGTCGGCCACTGAAGCTTTCTTT	CAWTLAGSATEAFF
TRBV5-1	TRBJ1-6	.	.	TGCGCCAGCAGCTTGGACGGGAGTGCACCCCTCCACTTT	CASSLDGSAPLHF
TRBV2	TRBJ1-2	.	.	TGTGCCAGCATAGGAGGGGAGGGATATGGCTACACCTTC	CASIGGEGYGYTF
TRBV18	TRBJ1-1	TRBD1	.	TGTGCCAGCTCACCACAGATTGGGACAGGCACTGAAGCTTTCTTT	CASSPQIGTGTEAFF
TRBV2	TRBJ2-5	TRBD1	.	TGTGCCAGCAGCCGTGACAGGGGGAAAGAGACCCAGTACTTC	CASSRDRGKETQYF
TRBV15	TRBJ2-7	.	.	TGTGCCACCAGCCTTCGTGGGGAGGAGGGACTCTCATTC	CATSLRGEEGLSF
TRBV5-1	TRBJ2-7	.	.	TGCGCCAGCAGCTTGGGTCGGGACTTGGGTGGGTACGAGCAGTACTTC	CASSLGRDLGGYEQYF
TRBV7-2	TRBJ1-4	TRBD1	once	TGTGCCAGCAGCTCTAGACAGGGCCGTGAAAAACTGTTTTTT	CASSSRQGREKLFF
TRBV7-9	TRBJ2-5	.	.	TGTGCCAGCAGCTTAGCCCTGGACAGTACGGGATGGGAGACCCAGTACTTC	CASSLALDSTGWETQYF
TRBV7-8	TRBJ1-5	TRBD1	.	TGTGCCAGCAGTCTGGACAGGGCGTCCAATCAGCCCCAGCATTTT	CASSLDRASNQPQHF
TRBV6-6	TRBJ2-7	.	.	TGTGCCAGCAGTTACGTCGGGGTCGAGCAGTACTTC	CASSYVGVEQYF
TRBV25-1	TRBJ2-5	TRBD1	.	TGTGCCAGCAGTACCCGGGACAGTTTAAAGGAACAAGAGACCCAGTACTTC	CASSTRDSLKEQETQYF
TRBV7-6	TRBJ2-2	.	.	TGTGCCAGCAGCTTAGGGGCACAGGGGGAGCTGTTTTTT	CASSLGAQGELFF
TRBV6-8	TRBJ2-2	.	.	TGTGCCAGCAGTTACTGTCAGATTCAAGAAGTGAACACCGGGGAGCTGTTTTTT	CASSYCQIQEVNTGELFF
TRBV15	TRBJ1-1	TRBD1	.	TGTGCCACCAGCAGAGATCCCCACAGGGGGATGAACACTGAAGCTTTCTTT	CATSRDPHRGMNTEAFF
TRBV30	TRBJ2-3	TRBD2	.	TGTGCCTTTAGCGGGAGGGCCAGTACAGATACGCAGTATTTT	CAFSGRASTDTQYF
TRBV5-1	TRBJ1-1	.	.	TGCGCCAGCACTAGGACGACGGGGGTAGGGGCTGAAGCTTTCTTT	CASTRTTGVGAEAFF
TRBV19	TRBJ2-1	TRBD2	.	TGTGCCAGTCGGACTAGCGGGGGTAACTCCTACAATGAGCAGTTCTTC	CASRTSGGNSYNEQFF